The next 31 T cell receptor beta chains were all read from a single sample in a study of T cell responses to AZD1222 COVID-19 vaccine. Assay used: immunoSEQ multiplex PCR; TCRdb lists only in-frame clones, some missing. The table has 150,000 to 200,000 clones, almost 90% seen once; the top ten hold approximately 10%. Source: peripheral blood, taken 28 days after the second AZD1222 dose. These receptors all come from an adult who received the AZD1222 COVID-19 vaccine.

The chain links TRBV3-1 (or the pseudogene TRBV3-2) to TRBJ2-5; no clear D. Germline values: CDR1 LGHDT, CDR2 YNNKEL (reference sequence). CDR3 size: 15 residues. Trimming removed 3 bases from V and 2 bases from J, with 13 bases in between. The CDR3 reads CASSHALAEQETQYF. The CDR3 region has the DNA TGTGCCAGCAGCCATGCCTTAGCTGAGCAAGAGACCCAGTACTTC.

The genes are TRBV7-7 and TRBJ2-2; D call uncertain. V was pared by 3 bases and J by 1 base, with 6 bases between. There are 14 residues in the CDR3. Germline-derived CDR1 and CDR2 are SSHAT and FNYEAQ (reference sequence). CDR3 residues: CASSLRRNTGELFF. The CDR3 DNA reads TGTGCCAGCAGCTTGAGGAGGAACACCGGGGAGCTGTTTTTT. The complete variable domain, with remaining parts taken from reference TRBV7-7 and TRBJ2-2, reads GAGVSQSPRYKVTKRGQDVTLRCDPISSHATLYWYQQALGQGPEFLTYFNYEAQPDKSGLPSDRFSAERPEGSISTLTIQRTEQRDSAMYRCASSLRRNTGELFFGEGSRLTVL.

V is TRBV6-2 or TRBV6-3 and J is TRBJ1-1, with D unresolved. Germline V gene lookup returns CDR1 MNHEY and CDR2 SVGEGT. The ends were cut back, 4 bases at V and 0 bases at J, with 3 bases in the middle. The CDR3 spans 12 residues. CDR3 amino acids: CASSFVNTEAFF. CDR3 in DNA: TGTGCCAGCAGTTTCGTGAACACTGAAGCTTTCTTT.

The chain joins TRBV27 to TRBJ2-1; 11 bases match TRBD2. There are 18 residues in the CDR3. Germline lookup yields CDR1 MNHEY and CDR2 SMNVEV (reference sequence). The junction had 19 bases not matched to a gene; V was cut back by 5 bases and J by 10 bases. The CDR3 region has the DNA TGTGCCAGCAGTCTAATGGAGCTTGGGCTAGCGGGGGGAGGCGAGCAGTTCTTC. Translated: CASSLMELGLAGGGEQFF.

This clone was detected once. The CDR3 nucleotides are TGTGCCAGCAGCCGATCTAGCGGGGGTACAGATACGCAGTATTTT. This gives the protein CASSRSSGGTDTQYF. V usage is TRBV14 and J usage is TRBJ2-3; TRBD2 agrees at 10 bases. The CDR3 sequence is 15 residues long. Trimming at V came to 4 bases and at J to 3 bases, leaving 4 bases not matched to a gene. The V gene's germline CDR1 is SGHDN and CDR2 FVKESK.

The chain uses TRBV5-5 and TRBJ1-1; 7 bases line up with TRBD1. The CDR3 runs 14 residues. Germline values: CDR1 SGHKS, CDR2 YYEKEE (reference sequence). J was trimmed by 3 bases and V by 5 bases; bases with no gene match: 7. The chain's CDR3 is CASRVRDSHTEAFF. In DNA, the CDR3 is TGTGCCAGCAGGGTGAGGGACAGCCACACTGAAGCTTTCTTT.

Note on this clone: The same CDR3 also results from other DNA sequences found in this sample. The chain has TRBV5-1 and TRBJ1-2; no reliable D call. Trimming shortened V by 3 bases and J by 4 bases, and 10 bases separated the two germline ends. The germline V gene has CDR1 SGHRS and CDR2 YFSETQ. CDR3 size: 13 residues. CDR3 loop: CASSSDGSYGYTF. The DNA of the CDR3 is TGCGCCAGCAGCTCGGACGGGAGCTATGGCTACACCTTC.

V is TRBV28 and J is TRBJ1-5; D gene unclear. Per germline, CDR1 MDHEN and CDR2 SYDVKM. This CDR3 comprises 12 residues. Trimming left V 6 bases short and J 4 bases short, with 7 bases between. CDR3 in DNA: TGTGCCAGCAGGACCCCAAATCAGCCCCAGCATTTT. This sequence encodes CASRTPNQPQHF. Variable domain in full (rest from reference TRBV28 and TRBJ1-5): DVKVTQSSRYLVKRTGEKVFLECVQDMDHENMFWYRQDPGLGLRLIYFSYDVKMKEKGDIPEGYSVSREKKERFSLILESASTNQTSMYLCASRTPNQPQHFGDGTRLSIL.

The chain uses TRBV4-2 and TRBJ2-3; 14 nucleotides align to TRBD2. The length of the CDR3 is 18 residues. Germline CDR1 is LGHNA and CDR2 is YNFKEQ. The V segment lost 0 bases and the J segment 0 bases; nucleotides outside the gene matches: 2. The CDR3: CASSQDRLAGGSTDTQYF. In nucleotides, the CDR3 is TGTGCCAGCAGCCAAGATCGACTAGCGGGGGGGAGCACAGATACGCAGTATTTT.

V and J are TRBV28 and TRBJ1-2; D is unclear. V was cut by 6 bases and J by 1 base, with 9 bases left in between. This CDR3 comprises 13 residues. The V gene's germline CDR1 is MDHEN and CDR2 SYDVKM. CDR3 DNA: TGTGCCAGCAGCTTAAGATTTAACTATGGCTACACCTTC. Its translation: CASSLRFNYGYTF.

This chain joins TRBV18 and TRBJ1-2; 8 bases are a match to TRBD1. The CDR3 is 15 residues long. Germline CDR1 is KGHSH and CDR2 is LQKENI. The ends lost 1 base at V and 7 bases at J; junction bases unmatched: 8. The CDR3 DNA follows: TGTGCCAGCTCACCACGGACAGGGAGAACAGGTGGCTACACCTTC. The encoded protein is CASSPRTGRTGGYTF.

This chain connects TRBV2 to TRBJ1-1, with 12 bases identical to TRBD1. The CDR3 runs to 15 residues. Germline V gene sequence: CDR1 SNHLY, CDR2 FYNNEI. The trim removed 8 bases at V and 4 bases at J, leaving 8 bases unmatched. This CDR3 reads CASGGTGGPITEAFF. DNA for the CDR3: TGTGCCAGCGGGGGGACAGGGGGCCCGATCACTGAAGCTTTCTTT.

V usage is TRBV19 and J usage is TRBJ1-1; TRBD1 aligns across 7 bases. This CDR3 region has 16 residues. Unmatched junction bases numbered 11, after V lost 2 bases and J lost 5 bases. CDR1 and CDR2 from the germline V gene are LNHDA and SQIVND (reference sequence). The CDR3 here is CASSIISQAGGTEAFF. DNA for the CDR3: TGTGCCAGTAGTATAATCTCCCAAGCAGGGGGTACTGAAGCTTTCTTT.

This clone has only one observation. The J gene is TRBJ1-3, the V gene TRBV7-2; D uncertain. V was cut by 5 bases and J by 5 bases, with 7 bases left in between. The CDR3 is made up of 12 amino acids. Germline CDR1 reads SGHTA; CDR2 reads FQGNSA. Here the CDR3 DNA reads TGTGCCAGCAGCCCTAACAGAAACACCATATATTTT. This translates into CASSPNRNTIYF. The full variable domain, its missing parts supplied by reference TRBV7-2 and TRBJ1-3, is GAGVSQSPSNKVTEKGKDVELRCDPISGHTALYWYRQSLGQGLEFLIYFQGNSAPDKSGLPSDRFSAERTGGSVSTLTIQRTQQEDSAVYLCASSPNRNTIYFGEGSWLTVV.

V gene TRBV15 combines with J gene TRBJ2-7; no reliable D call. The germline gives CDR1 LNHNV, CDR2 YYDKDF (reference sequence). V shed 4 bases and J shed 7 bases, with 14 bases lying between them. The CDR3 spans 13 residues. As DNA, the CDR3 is TGTGCCACCAGCATAGGACGGTTTATGGAGCAGTACTTC. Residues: CATSIGRFMEQYF. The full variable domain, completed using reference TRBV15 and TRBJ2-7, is DAMVIQNPRYQVTQFGKPVTLSCSQTLNHNVMYWYQQKSSQAPKLLFHYYDKDFNNEADTPDNFQSRRPNTSFCFLDIRSPGLGDTAMYLCATSIGRFMEQYFGPGTRLTVT.

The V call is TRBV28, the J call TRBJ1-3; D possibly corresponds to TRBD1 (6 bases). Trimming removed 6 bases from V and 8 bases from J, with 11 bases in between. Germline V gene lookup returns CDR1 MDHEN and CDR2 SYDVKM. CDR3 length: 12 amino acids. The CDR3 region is CASSKGEYTIYF. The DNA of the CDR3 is TGTGCCAGCAGCAAGGGGGAGTACACCATATATTTT. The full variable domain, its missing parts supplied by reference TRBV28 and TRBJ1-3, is DVKVTQSSRYLVKRTGEKVFLECVQDMDHENMFWYRQDPGLGLRLIYFSYDVKMKEKGDIPEGYSVSREKKERFSLILESASTNQTSMYLCASSKGEYTIYFGEGSWLTVV.

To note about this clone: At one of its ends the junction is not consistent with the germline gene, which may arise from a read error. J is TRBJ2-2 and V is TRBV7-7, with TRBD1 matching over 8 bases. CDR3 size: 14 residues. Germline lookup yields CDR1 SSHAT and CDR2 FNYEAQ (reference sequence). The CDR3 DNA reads TGTGCTAGCAGCACGACAGGGGACACCGGGGAGCTGTTTTTT. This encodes CASSTTGDTGELFF. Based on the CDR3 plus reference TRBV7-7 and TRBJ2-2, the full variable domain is GAGVSQSPRYKVTKRGQDVTLRCDPISSHATLYWYQQALGQGPEFLTYFNYEAQPDKSGLPSDRFSAERPEGSISTLTIQRTEQRDSAMYRCASSTTGDTGELFFGEGSRLTVL.

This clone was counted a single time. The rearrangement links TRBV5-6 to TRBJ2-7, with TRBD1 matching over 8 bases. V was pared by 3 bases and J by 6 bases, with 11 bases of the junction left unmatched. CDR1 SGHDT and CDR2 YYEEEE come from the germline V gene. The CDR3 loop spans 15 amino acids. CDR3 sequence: CASSSLRQGPSEQYF. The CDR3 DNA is TGTGCCAGCAGCTCCCTACGACAGGGGCCCTCCGAGCAGTACTTC.

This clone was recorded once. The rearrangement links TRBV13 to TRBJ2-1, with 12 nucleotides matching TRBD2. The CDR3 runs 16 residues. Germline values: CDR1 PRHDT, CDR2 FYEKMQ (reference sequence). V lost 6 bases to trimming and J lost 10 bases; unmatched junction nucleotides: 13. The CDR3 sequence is CASRRTPSGGAREQFF. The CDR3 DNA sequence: TGTGCCAGCAGACGTACCCCTAGCGGGGGGGCGCGGGAGCAGTTCTTC.

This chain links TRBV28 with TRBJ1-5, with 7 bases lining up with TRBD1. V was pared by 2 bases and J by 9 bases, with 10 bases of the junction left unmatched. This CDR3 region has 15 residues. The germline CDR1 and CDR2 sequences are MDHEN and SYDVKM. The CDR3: CASSLTPGRGRPQHF. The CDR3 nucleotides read TGTGCCAGCAGTTTAACCCCTGGCAGGGGGAGGCCCCAGCATTTT.

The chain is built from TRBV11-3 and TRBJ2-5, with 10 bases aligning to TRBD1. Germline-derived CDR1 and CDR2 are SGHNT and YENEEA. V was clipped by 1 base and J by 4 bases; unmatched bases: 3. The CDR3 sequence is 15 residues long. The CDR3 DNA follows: TGTGCCAGCAGCTTAGCGGGACAGGGGAGAGAGACCCAGTACTTC. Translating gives CASSLAGQGRETQYF.

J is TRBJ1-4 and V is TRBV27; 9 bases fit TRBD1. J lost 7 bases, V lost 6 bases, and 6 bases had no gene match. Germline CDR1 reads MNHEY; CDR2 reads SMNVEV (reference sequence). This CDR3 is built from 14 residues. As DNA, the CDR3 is TGTGCCAGCAGCCGACAGGGGGTGGGTGAAAAACTGTTTTTT. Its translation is CASSRQGVGEKLFF.

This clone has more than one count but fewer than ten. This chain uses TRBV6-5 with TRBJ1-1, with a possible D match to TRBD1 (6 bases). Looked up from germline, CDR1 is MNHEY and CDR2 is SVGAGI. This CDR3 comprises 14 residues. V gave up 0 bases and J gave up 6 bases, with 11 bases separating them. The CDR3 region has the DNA TGTGCCAGCAGTTACTCGGGGGGCTCCTCTGAAGCTTTCTTT. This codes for CASSYSGGSSEAFF.

The CDR3 DNA follows: TGCGCCAGCAGCGCTTGGGGATCTGGGGCCAACGTCCTGACTTTC. Encoded protein: CASSAWGSGANVLTF. The chain uses TRBV5-1 and TRBJ2-6, with D unclear. Germline V lookup: CDR1 SGHRS, CDR2 YFSETQ. The V gene lost 4 bases and the J gene lost 1 base, with 9 bases spanning the gap. CDR3 length: 15 residues.

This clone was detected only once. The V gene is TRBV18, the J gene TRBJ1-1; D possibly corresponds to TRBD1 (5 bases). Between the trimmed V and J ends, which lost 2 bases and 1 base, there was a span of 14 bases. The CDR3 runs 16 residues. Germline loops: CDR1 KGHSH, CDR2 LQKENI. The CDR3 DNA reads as TGTGCCAGCTCACCATTGGTCGGGCAGGGGAACACTGAAGCTTTCTTT. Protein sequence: CASSPLVGQGNTEAFF. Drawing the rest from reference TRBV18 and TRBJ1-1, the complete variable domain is NAGVMQNPRHLVRRRGQEARLRCSPMKGHSHVYWYRQLPEEGLKFMVYLQKENIIDESGMPKERFSAEFPKEGPSILRIQQVVRGDSAAYFCASSPLVGQGNTEAFFGQGTRLTVV.

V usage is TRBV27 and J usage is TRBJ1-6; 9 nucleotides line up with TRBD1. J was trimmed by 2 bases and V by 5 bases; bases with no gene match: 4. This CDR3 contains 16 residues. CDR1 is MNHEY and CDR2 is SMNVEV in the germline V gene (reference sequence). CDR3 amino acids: CASSLGQGTYNSPLHF. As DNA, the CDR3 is TGTGCCAGCAGTCTAGGACAGGGGACCTATAATTCACCCCTCCACTTT.

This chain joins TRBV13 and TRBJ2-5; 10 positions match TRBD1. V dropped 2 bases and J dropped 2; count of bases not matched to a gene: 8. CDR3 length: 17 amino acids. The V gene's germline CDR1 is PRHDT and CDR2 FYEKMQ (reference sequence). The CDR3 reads CASSLRMTGGRQETQYF. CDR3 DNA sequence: TGTGCCAGCAGCTTACGAATGACAGGGGGCCGGCAAGAGACCCAGTACTTC.

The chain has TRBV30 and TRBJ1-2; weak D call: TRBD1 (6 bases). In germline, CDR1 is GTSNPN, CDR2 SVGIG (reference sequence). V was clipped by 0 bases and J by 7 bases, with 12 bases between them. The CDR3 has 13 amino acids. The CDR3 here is CAWSVVAGVGYTF. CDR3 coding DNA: TGTGCCTGGAGTGTAGTGGCAGGGGTTGGCTACACCTTC.

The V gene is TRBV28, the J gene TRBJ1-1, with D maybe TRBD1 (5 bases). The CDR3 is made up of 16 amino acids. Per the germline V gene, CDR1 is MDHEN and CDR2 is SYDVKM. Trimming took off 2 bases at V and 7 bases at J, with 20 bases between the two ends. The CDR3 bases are TGTGCCAGCAGTTTAAGTTGGCAGGGAGGCCAATTTGAAGCTTTCTTT. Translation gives CASSLSWQGGQFEAFF.

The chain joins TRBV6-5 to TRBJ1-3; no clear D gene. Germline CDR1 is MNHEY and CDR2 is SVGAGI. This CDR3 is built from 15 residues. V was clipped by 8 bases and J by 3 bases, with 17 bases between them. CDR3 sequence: CASRSTRTSGNTIYF. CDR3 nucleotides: TGTGCCAGCCGGTCAACGCGGACGAGTGGAAACACCATATATTTT.

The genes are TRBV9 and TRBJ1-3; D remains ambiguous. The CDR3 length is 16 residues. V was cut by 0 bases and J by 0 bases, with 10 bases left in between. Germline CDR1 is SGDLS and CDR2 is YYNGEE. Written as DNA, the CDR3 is TGTGCCAGCAGCGTAGGCCGGACTAACTCTGGAAACACCATATATTTT. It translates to CASSVGRTNSGNTIYF.